The 3 T cell receptor beta chains below all came from one sample that was sequenced in a study of blood T cell repertoires in COVID-19. Measured with immunoSEQ multiplex PCR; TCRdb has only the in-frame clones, and not every one. The table shows about 110,000 clones, with 70% to 90% occurring only once. The material sequenced was peripheral blood. These receptors were obtained from a human donor in a cohort sampled during active COVID-19.

The chain uses TRBV12-3 or TRBV12-4 and TRBJ2-7, with 7 bases lining up with TRBD2. The CDR3 runs to 12 residues. Trimming removed 6 bases from V and 2 bases from J; junction bases left unmatched: 1. CDR3 sequence: CASRGGAYEQYF. The CDR3 bases are TGTGCCAGCAGGGGGGGGGCCTACGAGCAGTACTTC.

The chain is built from TRBV5-6 and TRBJ1-3; D is perhaps TRBD1 (6 bases). The CDR3 has 15 amino acids. Germline lookup yields CDR1 SGHDT and CDR2 YYEEEE. Trimming stripped 1 base from V and 0 bases from J, with 8 bases between. The CDR3 is CASSLPDSSGNTIYF. The CDR3 DNA follows: TGTGCCAGCAGCTTGCCGGACAGCTCTGGAAACACCATATATTTT.

The chain uses TRBV2 and TRBJ1-1; 8 nucleotides line up with TRBD1. CDR1 and CDR2 (germline): SNHLY, FYNNEI. With 6 bases clipped from V and 5 bases from J, the junction kept 11 bases outside the gene matches. The CDR3 totals 15 residues. The CDR3 sequence: CASSHPDRGWTEAFF. The CDR3 DNA reads as TGTGCCAGCAGCCACCCCGACAGGGGCTGGACTGAAGCTTTCTTT.